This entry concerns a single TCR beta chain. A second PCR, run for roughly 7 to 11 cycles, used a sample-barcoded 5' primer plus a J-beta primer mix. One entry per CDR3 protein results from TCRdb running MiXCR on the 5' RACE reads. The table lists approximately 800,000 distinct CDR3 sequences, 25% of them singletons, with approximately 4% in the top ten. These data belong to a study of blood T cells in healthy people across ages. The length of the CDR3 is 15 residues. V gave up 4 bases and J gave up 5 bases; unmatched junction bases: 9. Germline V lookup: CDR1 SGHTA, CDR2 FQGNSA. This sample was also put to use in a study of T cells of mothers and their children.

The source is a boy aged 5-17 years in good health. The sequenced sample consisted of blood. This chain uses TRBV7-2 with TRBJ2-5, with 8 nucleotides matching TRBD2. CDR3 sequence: CASSSGLARDETQYF. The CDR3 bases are TGTGCCAGCAGCTCCGGACTAGCCCGTGACGAGACCCAGTACTTC.